The clone carrying this TCR delta chain was observed a few times. The TCRdb protein comes from a much larger clone and disagrees with this DNA's translation at residue 10, likely due to a read error; the protein given here is derived from the DNA. The data were taken from a study of gamma-delta T cells after stem cell transplantation. TCRdb re-called clones from the RT-PCR reads via CATT. The table shows about 2,800 delta-chain clones, with more than 2.5% occurring only once. Germline V gene data show CDR1 as GEAIGNYY and CDR2 as EKD. V dropped 3 bases and J dropped 3; count of bases not matched to a gene: 9. The CDR3 is 15 amino acids.

The TCR originated in a human donor. It is not recorded whose cells these are; they may come from a transplant donor. The rearrangement uses TRDV2 and TRDJ1, with 7 bases matching TRDD3. The sequenced sample consisted of gamma-delta T cells. Here the CDR3 DNA reads TGTGCCTGTGACTTACTGGGGCCGCACGCCGATAAACTCATCTTT. Its translation: CACDLLGPHADKLIF.